A selection of T cell receptor beta chains follows, all from one sample in a study of blood T cell repertoires in COVID-19. Data came from immunoSEQ multiplex PCR; TCRdb stores just in-frame clones and leaves some out. The sample lists over 200,000 clones; approximately 84% were seen once. Sequencing was carried out using PBMCs or T cells enriched from blood (not recorded which). The origin of the receptors is a man aged 18-30 years who had recovered from COVID-19. The CDR3 runs from the conserved cysteine through the conserved F or W.

cdr3_length j_call v_call cdr3_aa
16 TRBJ2-2 TRBV27 CASSRRRGPSTGELFF
17 TRBJ1-1 TRBV6-2/TRBV6-3 CASSYFSYRTLNTEAFF
15 TRBJ1-5 TRBV19 CASSISARVNQPQHF
14 TRBJ2-5 TRBV3-1/TRBV3-2 CASRTSGGAGTQYF
18 TRBJ1-4 TRBV9 CASSTGPIRNTPSEKLFF
14 TRBJ1-2 TRBV19 CASRTGSFNYGYTF
16 TRBJ2-2 TRBV5-8 CASSLRTGTWTGELFF
12 TRBJ1-1 TRBV7-8 CASVSRPGNAFF
14 TRBJ1-1 TRBV7-9 CASSFQGSSTEAFF
15 TRBJ2-1 TRBV9 CASSVAGGSLNEQFF
15 TRBJ1-2 TRBV5-6 CASSLGLGGNYGYTF
15 TRBJ2-1 TRBV7-2 CASRPGLAGDNEQFF
15 TRBJ2-7 TRBV7-2 CASTLLAGIRDEQYF
13 TRBJ2-4 TRBV19 CASSIDAGPIQYF
16 TRBJ2-7 TRBV4-1 CASSQDLGTGVYEQYF
15 TRBJ1-1 TRBV27 CASSLKTGLGTEAFF
16 TRBJ1-1 TRBV5-4 CASSLTTGGLNPEAFF
13 TRBJ2-6 TRBV27 CASSFSGANVLTF
16 TRBJ2-1 TRBV15 CATSREEREGVNEQFF
16 TRBJ1-1 TRBV2 CASSEALTGGNTEAFF
14 TRBJ2-7 TRBV5-1 CASSSRGDSYEQYF